The 5 T cell receptor beta chains below all came from one sample that was sequenced in a study of T cell repertoires in ileal Crohn's disease. Time point described: inflamed ileum from the surgical specimen. The table came from immunoSEQ multiplex PCR; TCRdb's copy has only in-frame clones and leaves some out. Among around 5,200 clones listed, about 80% were seen once. The sample consisted of ileal tissue. Source of these receptors: an adult with Crohn's disease.

This clone is medium-sized. V and J are TRBV4-1 and TRBJ2-7; TRBD2 aligns across 10 bases. The CDR3 loop spans 16 amino acids. With V trimmed by 4 bases and J by 0 bases, 6 bases remained unmatched. Germline V CDR1 and CDR2: MGHRA, YSYEKL. The CDR3: CASSRTSGVSSYEQYF. The CDR3 DNA is TGCGCCAGCAGCCGAACTAGCGGGGTGAGCTCCTACGAGCAGTACTTC.

This clone has just a few counts. The chain is built from TRBV5-6 and TRBJ2-6; TRBD1 matches at 7 bases. After removal of 0 bases from V and 0 bases from J, the junction contained 6 bases not matched to a gene. In germline, CDR1 is SGHDT, CDR2 YYEEEE. The CDR3 consists of 18 residues. CDR3 loop: CASSLGVTGYSGANVLTF. The DNA of the CDR3 is TGTGCCAGCAGCTTGGGGGTGACAGGGTACTCTGGGGCCAACGTCCTGACTTTC. Together with reference TRBV5-6 and TRBJ2-6, the CDR3 gives the full variable domain: DAGVTQSPTHLIKTRGQQVTLRCSPKSGHDTVSWYQQALGQGPQFIFQYYEEEERQRGNFPDRFSGHQFPNYSSELNVNALLLGDSALYLCASSLGVTGYSGANVLTFGAGSRLTVL.

In nucleotides, the CDR3 is TGCGCCAGCAGCTTGGTGGCAGATACGCAGTATTTT. Protein product: CASSLVADTQYF. This chain uses TRBV5-1 with TRBJ2-3; unclear D gene. CDR1 is SGHRS and CDR2 is YFSETQ in the germline V gene. Trimming stripped 0 bases from V and 4 bases from J, with 3 bases between. The length of the CDR3 is 12 residues. The full variable domain, rest sourced from reference TRBV5-1 and TRBJ2-3, is KAGVTQTPRYLIKTRGQQVTLSCSPISGHRSVSWYQQTPGQGLQFLFEYFSETQRNKGNFPGRFSGRQFSNSRSEMNVSTLELGDSALYLCASSLVADTQYFGPGTRLTVL.

A single count supports this clone. J is TRBJ1-1 and V is TRBV6-1; 8 bases match TRBD1. J lost 3 bases, V lost 6 bases, and 3 bases had no gene match. Germline CDR1 and CDR2: MNHNS and SASEGT. This CDR3 has 13 residues. For the CDR3, the DNA is TGTGCCAGCAGAGAGGACAGGGACACTGAAGCTTTCTTT. The encoded protein is CASREDRDTEAFF.

The chain uses TRBV19 and TRBJ2-7; D remains ambiguous. V was cut by 3 bases and J by 6 bases, with 15 bases left in between. CDR1 and CDR2 (germline): LNHDA, SQIVND (reference sequence). The CDR3 length is 14 residues. The CDR3 spells CASSISPFKTEQYF. The CDR3 region has the DNA TGTGCCAGTAGTATTTCACCCTTCAAAACCGAGCAGTACTTC.